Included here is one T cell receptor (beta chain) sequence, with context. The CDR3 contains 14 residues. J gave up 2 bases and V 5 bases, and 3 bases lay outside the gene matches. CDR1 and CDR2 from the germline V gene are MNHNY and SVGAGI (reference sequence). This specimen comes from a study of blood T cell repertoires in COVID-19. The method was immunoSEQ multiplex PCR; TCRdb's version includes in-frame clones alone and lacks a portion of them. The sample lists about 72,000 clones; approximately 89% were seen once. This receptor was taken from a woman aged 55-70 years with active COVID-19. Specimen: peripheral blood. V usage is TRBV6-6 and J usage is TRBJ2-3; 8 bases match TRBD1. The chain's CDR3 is CASSGTGYTDTQYF. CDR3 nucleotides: TGTGCCAGCAGTGGGACAGGCTACACAGATACGCAGTATTTT.